The 9 T cell receptor beta chains reported below all come from one sample, sequenced in a study of blood T cell repertoires in COVID-19. Generated by immunoSEQ multiplex PCR, the TCRdb table keeps only in-frame clones and is missing some. The sample has 320,000 or so clones, roughly nine tenths seen once. The specimen sequenced was PBMCs or T cells enriched from blood (not recorded which). These receptors originate from a woman under 40 who had recovered from COVID-19.

This chain joins TRBV5-1 and TRBJ1-1, with a tentative D call TRBD1 (6 bases). Trimming pared 0 bases from V and 7 bases from J, leaving 19 bases between. Germline V gene sequence: CDR1 SGHRS, CDR2 YFSETQ. This CDR3 has 16 amino acids. The CDR3 coding sequence is TGCGCCAGCAGCTTGGGCAACAGGAGAGGGGGTGATGAAGCTTTCTTT. Protein product: CASSLGNRRGGDEAFF.

The chain recombines TRBV5-1 with TRBJ1-1, with a possible D match to TRBD1 (5 bases). The CDR3 covers 14 residues. Trimming left V 3 bases short and J 3 bases short, with 12 bases between. Germline lookup yields CDR1 SGHRS and CDR2 YFSETQ. Written as DNA, the CDR3 is TGCGCCAGCAGCTGGATTCTAGGGGACACTGAAGCTTTCTTT. Translating it yields CASSWILGDTEAFF. Complete variable domain (other parts from reference TRBV5-1 and TRBJ1-1): KAGVTQTPRYLIKTRGQQVTLSCSPISGHRSVSWYQQTPGQGLQFLFEYFSETQRNKGNFPGRFSGRQFSNSRSEMNVSTLELGDSALYLCASSWILGDTEAFFGQGTRLTVV.

This chain connects TRBV28 to TRBJ1-2; D unclear. The CDR3 is 15 residues long. With 3 bases removed from V and 4 bases from J, the gap between germline ends came to 15 bases. The germline gives CDR1 MDHEN, CDR2 SYDVKM. The CDR3 DNA is TGTGCCAGCAGTTTGGAGGAGATTTCTGGCTATGGCTACACCTTC. Translating gives CASSLEEISGYGYTF.

This chain uses TRBV27 with TRBJ2-1, with 14 bases aligning to TRBD2. The CDR3 runs 15 residues. CDR1 is MNHEY and CDR2 is SMNVEV in the germline V gene (reference sequence). The V and J ends lost 5 bases and 12 bases, in that order; junction bases with no gene match: 9. CDR3 sequence (DNA): TGTGCCAGCAGTCCAGGGACTAGCGGGGGCAGGGGGCAGTTCTTC. It codes for CASSPGTSGGRGQFF.

V and J are TRBV14 and TRBJ2-2; 7 bases are a match to TRBD2. Unmatched junction bases numbered 8, after V lost 4 bases and J lost 0 bases. The CDR3 consists of 17 residues. Germline V gene sequence: CDR1 SGHDN, CDR2 FVKESK. The CDR3 nucleotides are TGTGCCAGCAGCCGCTGGGGGGGGTCCTCGAACACCGGGGAGCTGTTTTTT. Translation gives CASSRWGGSSNTGELFF.

This chain connects TRBV2 to TRBJ2-2; 7 bases fit TRBD2. Germline V gives CDR1 SNHLY, CDR2 FYNNEI. The CDR3 runs 14 residues. V gave up 8 bases and J gave up 6 bases; unmatched junction bases: 9. DNA of the CDR3: TGTGCCAGCTTCGAGACTAGCTCCTCCGGGGAGCTGTTTTTT. Protein product: CASFETSSSGELFF.

This clone was seen only a few times. The rearrangement joins TRBV27 to TRBJ2-3; 8 bases align to TRBD1. The V segment lost 6 bases and the J segment 10 bases; nucleotides outside the gene matches: 6. Germline V gene data show CDR1 as MNHEY and CDR2 as SMNVEV (reference sequence). This CDR3 comprises 12 residues. The CDR3 sequence: CASRRTGSAQYF. The CDR3 DNA is TGTGCCAGCAGGAGGACAGGGTCCGCGCAGTATTTT.

The chain employs TRBV15 and TRBJ2-3; 9 bases agree with TRBD2. Germline-derived CDR1 and CDR2 are LNHNV and YYDKDF (reference sequence). With 7 bases clipped from V and 1 base from J, the junction kept 6 bases outside the gene matches. The length of the CDR3 is 15 residues. CDR3 loop: CATNRWTSGTDTQYF. In DNA, the CDR3 is TGTGCCACCAATCGGTGGACTAGCGGCACAGATACGCAGTATTTT.

This clone has a handful of counts. The V gene is TRBV5-4, the J gene TRBJ1-3, with D uncertain. In germline, CDR1 is SGHNT, CDR2 YYREEE (reference sequence). This CDR3 comprises 15 residues. The V end was cut by 0 bases, the J end by 1 base, with 8 bases between. The CDR3 DNA follows: TGTGCCAGCAGCTTGGGGACTGATTCTGGAAACACCATATATTTT. Protein sequence: CASSLGTDSGNTIYF.